This paragraph reports one TCR beta chain. Some clones are missing from TCRdb's copy, which holds only in-frame ones; the method was immunoSEQ multiplex PCR. The sample contains 700 to 1,000 clones, roughly 78% of which appear only once. This record belongs to a study of chemoradiotherapy in HPV16-positive cancers. The CDR3 covers 17 residues. The germline V gene encodes CDR1 LGHNA and CDR2 YSLEER. V lost 4 bases, J lost 8 bases, and 17 bases stayed unmatched. The chain employs TRBV4-3 and TRBJ2-1; 7 bases align to TRBD2. The origin of this receptor is a human donor with HPV-associated anogenital cancer. The sample here was tumor tissue, taken from a patient who underwent chemoradiotherapy. CDR3 nucleotides: TGCGCCAGCAGCCGCTCGGTGGCACGGGGGGTTGTAGATGAGCAGTTCTTC. Protein product: CASSRSVARGVVDEQFF.